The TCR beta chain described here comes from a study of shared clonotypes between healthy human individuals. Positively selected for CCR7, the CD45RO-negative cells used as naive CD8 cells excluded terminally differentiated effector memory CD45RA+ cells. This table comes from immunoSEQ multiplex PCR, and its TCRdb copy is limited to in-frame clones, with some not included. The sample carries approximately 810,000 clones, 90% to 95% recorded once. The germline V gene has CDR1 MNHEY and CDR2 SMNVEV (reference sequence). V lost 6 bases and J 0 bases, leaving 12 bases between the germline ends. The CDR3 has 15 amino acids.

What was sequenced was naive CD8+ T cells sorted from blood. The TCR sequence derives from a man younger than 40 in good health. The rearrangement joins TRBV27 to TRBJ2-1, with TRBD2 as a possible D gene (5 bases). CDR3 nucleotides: TGTGCCAGCAGGGAAGCGGATAACTCCTACAATGAGCAGTTCTTC. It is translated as CASREADNSYNEQFF.